This TCR beta chain originates from a study of T-cell memory formation after mild COVID-19. Study details: In these data, TCR clusters were largely donor specific. General observations from the study: Confirmation of SARS-CoV-2 specificity was lacking for second-wave clones peaking day 37.

TCRdb used MiXCR to reprocess the 5' RACE reads, holding one entry per CDR3 protein. The sample consists of some 450,000 distinct CDR3 sequences, roughly 17% of them appearing once. V lost 5 bases and J lost 2, with 10 bases in between. The CDR3 length is 13 residues. Germline values: CDR1 SGHTA, CDR2 FQGNSA. Only a few counts were recorded for this clonotype. Its specificity is unknown. V and J are TRBV7-2 and TRBJ2-7, with D perhaps TRBD1 or TRBD2 (5 bases each). This clonotype was obtained from a man aged 18 to 29 who had mild COVID-19 (a few samples of this study predate the infection). Cell type and time point are not known. Sequenced input: PBMCs or a T cell subset sorted from them (not recorded which). Written as DNA, the CDR3 is TGTGCCAGCAGCCCCGTGGGGGCCTACGAGCAGTACGTC. Translation: CASSPVGAYEQYV.